This T cell receptor (beta chain) came from a study of T cell responses to AZD1222 COVID-19 vaccine. Regarding the study as a whole: Repertoires were obtained only post-peak T cell response. The donors showed a predominance of white British ancestry and of females, with possible underestimation of clonal diversity.

Here immunoSEQ multiplex PCR was the method, and the copy in TCRdb shows in-frame clones only, minus some. In the table there are about 160,000 clones, about 91% of which are singletons. The V and J ends lost 8 bases and 6 bases respectively, with 15 bases between them. The germline gives CDR1 LNHNV, CDR2 YYDKDF (reference sequence). The CDR3 covers 13 residues. Pooling of second doses given at about 4 or about 12 weeks was done. Comment on this clone: The antigen remains undetermined.

The chain is built from TRBV15 and TRBJ2-3; tentative D call: TRBD1 (6 bases). The sample was peripheral blood, taken 28 days after the second AZD1222 dose. The clonotype comes from an adult who received the AZD1222 COVID-19 vaccine. CDR3 sequence: CATRPGAADTQYF. In DNA form, the CDR3 reads TGTGCCACCCGTCCAGGGGCCGCGGATACGCAGTATTTT.